One sample yielded the 5 T cell receptor beta chains listed below, sequenced in a study of tumor-infiltrating lymphocytes in primary liver carcinoma. The researchers obtained blood RNA from unsorted whole blood and also extracted germline DNA. A constant-region primer primed TCR beta cDNA synthesis from 400 to 550 ng of total RNA. For TCR beta, libraries were produced by three nested multiplex PCR rounds using slightly modified ARM-PCR. TRBV1-TRBV30 forward primers and a C-beta reverse primer were used in the first two PCR rounds, which each ran for approximately 10 cycles. TCRdb recomputed calls from the multiplex PCR reads with MiXCR, one row per CDR3 protein. The data show about 310,000 distinct CDR3 sequences, approximately 54% seen once. The sequencing input was peripheral blood. Receptors originate from a woman under 40 with primary liver carcinoma and hepatitis B virus infection.

This clonotype was seen only a few times. The chain uses TRBV7-9 and TRBJ2-5; D is perhaps TRBD2 (6 bases). Trimming shortened V by 1 base and J by 5 bases, and 17 bases separated the two germline ends. CDR1 and CDR2 (germline): SEHNR, FQNEAQ (reference sequence). The CDR3 covers 16 residues. CDR3 sequence: CASSLVEGRYVETQYF. The DNA of the CDR3 is TGTGCCAGCAGCTTAGTGGAGGGAAGATATGTGGAGACCCAGTACTTC.

This clonotype came up once. A clone one base away is much larger, so this may be a read error. The chain combines TRBV12-3 or TRBV12-4 with TRBJ1-2, with 7 bases matching TRBD1. The CDR3 contains 15 residues. DNA of the CDR3: TGTGCCAGCAGTTTACGTACAGGGGCTATGGATGGCTACATCTTC. Its translation: CASSLRTGAMDGYIF.

This clonotype was detected ten times or more. V and J are TRBV29-1 and TRBJ2-1, with TRBD1 as a possible D gene (5 bases). CDR1 SQVTM and CDR2 ANQGSEA come from the germline V gene. The CDR3 contains 14 residues. Trimming took 7 bases from V and 2 from J, leaving 15 bases between them. The CDR3 spells CSGVDSRTYNEQFF. In DNA, the CDR3 is TGCAGCGGCGTCGACAGCAGGACCTACAATGAGCAGTTCTTC.

Concerning this clonotype itself: The junction does not match germline at one end; this may be a read error. The chain joins TRBV29-1 to TRBJ2-5, with TRBD2 identical over 8 bases. Germline V lookup: CDR1 SQVTM, CDR2 ANQGSEA. CDR3 length: 15 residues. The CDR3 spells CSFEDPREGRETQYF. The CDR3, as DNA: TGCAGCTTTGAAGATCCTCGGGAGGGTAGAGAGACCCAGTACTTC.

As regards this clonotype: It may be a read error: a sequence one base away is much more abundant. The chain joins TRBV6-5 to TRBJ2-1, with D unclear. Germline lookup yields CDR1 MNHEY and CDR2 SVGAGI. The CDR3 is made up of 14 amino acids. V was trimmed by 1 base and J by 8 bases, leaving 12 bases between them. The CDR3 coding sequence is TGTGCCAGCAGTTACTTGAAGGGTAGATATGAGCAGTTCTTC. Amino acid sequence: CASSYLKGRYEQFF.